One TCR beta chain is described in this entry. The sample belongs to a study of spatial heterogeneity in lung cancer. This sample's time point: sample taken at primary tumor resection. Whole RNA came from tumor, nontumor lung or frozen PBMC and was sequenced without being sorted. Germline CDR1 reads MNHEY; CDR2 reads SVGAGI. The CDR3 spans 13 residues. Trimming left V 6 bases short and J 2 bases short, with 8 bases between. Using its own MiXCR run on the 5' RACE reads, TCRdb lists one record per CDR3 protein. The sample carries 10,000 to 15,000 distinct CDR3 sequences, 12% to 15% recorded once. The origin of this receptor is a male donor with early-stage non-small cell lung cancer. The genes are TRBV6-5 and TRBJ1-5; D possibly corresponds to TRBD1 (5 bases). This material consisted of PBMCs, taken at surgery. This CDR3 reads CASSRDGNQPQHF. As DNA, the CDR3 is TGTGCCAGCAGCCGGGACGGCAATCAGCCCCAGCATTTT.